A selection of T cell receptor beta chains follows, all from one sample in a study of T cells after yellow fever vaccination. TCRdb re-analysed the 5' RACE reads in MiXCR, keeping a single row per CDR3 protein. The sample contains about 150,000 distinct CDR3 sequences, approximately 6.6% of which appear only once. The source material was CD4+ T cells sorted from PBMCs, sampled 10 days after the yellow fever booster vaccination. Every receptor here comes from a man between 25 and 39 years old who received the YFV17D yellow fever vaccine. Each CDR3 is given with its conserved first and last residue. Fields, in order: V gene, D gene, J gene, clone size, CDR3 DNA, CDR3 protein. A D gene is named only where the DNA matches it firmly. The size entry is marked missing in some rows and otherwise reads once, few, many or a size class.

TRBV4-2,NA,TRBJ2-3,many,TGTGCCAGCAGCCCCCGGGGAGGAGGCACAGATACGCAGTATTTT,CASSPRGGGTDTQYF
TRBV11-3,NA,TRBJ2-2,many,TGTGCCAGCAGCTTAGATTATTCCGGGGAGCTGTTTTTT,CASSLDYSGELFF
TRBV28,TRBD2,TRBJ2-1,many,TGTGCCAGCAGCCATAGCGGGGCAGGCCGCAATGAGCAGTTCTTC,CASSHSGAGRNEQFF
TRBV2,NA,TRBJ1-3,many,TGTGCCAGCACCCGGGTTACGGGAAACACCATATATTTT,CASTRVTGNTIYF
TRBV2,NA,TRBJ2-3,many,TGTGCCAGCAGTGAAGTTAGGTATACGCAGTATTTT,CASSEVRYTQYF
TRBV11-3,NA,TRBJ2-1,NA,TGTGCCAGCAGCGCCCGTAGCGGTTCATACAATGAGCAGTTCTTC,CASSARSGSYNEQFF
TRBV29-1,NA,TRBJ2-5,many,TGCAGCGCAGACAGGACGGACGGGACCCAGTACTTC,CSADRTDGTQYF
TRBV6-1,NA,TRBJ2-7,many,TGTGCCAGCACGCGAGCCTACGAGCAGTACTTC,CASTRAYEQYF
TRBV7-2,TRBD2,TRBJ2-3,many,TGTGCCAGCAGCTATGGTGGGGGGGGGTTCACAGATACGCAGTATTTT,CASSYGGGGFTDTQYF
TRBV12-3/TRBV12-4,TRBD1,TRBJ2-6,NA,TGTGCCAGCAGACAACGCGGACAGGGACCCGCGATCTCTGGGGCCAACGTCCTGACTTTC,CASRQRGQGPAISGANVLTF
TRBV7-2,NA,TRBJ2-4,many,TGTGCCAGCAGCTTCAGCGGACAGAAAAACATTCAGTACTTC,CASSFSGQKNIQYF
TRBV19,NA,TRBJ2-1,many,TGTGCCAGTAGTATAGGGTCCAGCGGCCCCCACAATGAGCAGTTCTTC,CASSIGSSGPHNEQFF
TRBV7-2,TRBD2,TRBJ2-7,many,TGTGCCAGCAGCTTAGTGGTAGCGGGATCCTACGAGCAGTACTTC,CASSLVVAGSYEQYF
TRBV20-1,NA,TRBJ2-5,few,TGCAGTGCTAGGGGAGGGACAACGGAGACCCAGTACTTC,CSARGGTTETQYF
TRBV19,TRBD2,TRBJ2-1,NA,TGTGCCAGTAGTATTACTAGCGGGACCTACAATGAGCAGTTCTTC,CASSITSGTYNEQFF
TRBV11-2,TRBD1,TRBJ2-7,NA,TGTGCCAGCAGCCCAACGAGGACAGGGGCCTACGAGCAGTACTTC,CASSPTRTGAYEQYF
TRBV12-3/TRBV12-4,NA,TRBJ2-3,many,TGTGCCAGCAGATCGTACAGGGGGGGAGATACGCAGTATTTT,CASRSYRGGDTQYF
TRBV19,TRBD1,TRBJ2-5,NA,TGTGCCAGTACCACTTGGACAGGAGAGACCCAGTACTTC,CASTTWTGETQYF
TRBV7-2,TRBD2,TRBJ2-7,NA,TGTGCCAGCAGCCCGGGGGGGGCGGTCAGGAACGAGCAGTACTTC,CASSPGGAVRNEQYF
TRBV12-5,TRBD1,TRBJ2-1,many,TGTGCTAGTGGTTCCCGGGATGGACAGGGATACAATGAGCAGTTCTTC,CASGSRDGQGYNEQFF
TRBV7-2,TRBD2,TRBJ2-5,many,TGTGCCAGCAGCCAGAGCGGGATTCAAGAGACCCAGTACTTC,CASSQSGIQETQYF
TRBV5-8,TRBD2,TRBJ2-2,many,TGTGCCAGCATCACGCCCAGGGCGGGAGGTAACACCGGGGAGCTGTTTTTT,CASITPRAGGNTGELFF
TRBV9,TRBD1,TRBJ1-6,many,TGTGCCAGCAGCGAGGGACAGGGGGCAGGTTCACCCCTCCACTTT,CASSEGQGAGSPLHF
TRBV18,NA,TRBJ2-2,many,TGTGCCAGCTCACCACCCTCCGGGGAGCTGTTTTTT,CASSPPSGELFF
TRBV11-2,NA,TRBJ1-4,few,TGTGCCAGCAGCTTGGGACAAGAGAATGAAAAACTGTTTTTT,CASSLGQENEKLFF
TRBV23-1,NA,TRBJ2-7,many,TGCGCCAGCAGTCCAGGGGTCGAGCAGTACTTC,CASSPGVEQYF
TRBV2,TRBD2,TRBJ2-1,NA,TGTGCCAGCAGTTCTCGGACTAGCGGGAGCAGGCGGGAGCAGTTCTTC,CASSSRTSGSRREQFF
TRBV6-2/TRBV6-3,NA,TRBJ2-2,NA,TGTGCCAGCAGTTTGTTTGGCTCGGGGGAGCTGTTTTTT,CASSLFGSGELFF
TRBV10-3,NA,TRBJ2-7,many,TGTGCCATCCGTTCCGGGGGAATCGGCTACGAGCAGTACTTC,CAIRSGGIGYEQYF
TRBV9,NA,TRBJ1-4,many,TGTGCCAGCAGCGTATCGACAAGGCGGGGTGAAAAACTGTTTTTT,CASSVSTRRGEKLFF
TRBV9,NA,TRBJ1-2,many,TGTGCCAGCGGTTCTAACTATGGCTACACCTTC,CASGSNYGYTF
TRBV10-3,NA,TRBJ1-2,many,TGTGCCATCAGTGAGTCAACGGCAGCGGCCTATGGCTACACCTTC,CAISESTAAAYGYTF
TRBV6-2/TRBV6-3,NA,TRBJ1-3,NA,TGTGCCAGCAGTTACTCGAATCTCAGGGTTCTCCCCTACAACTCTGGAAACACCATATATTTT,CASSYSNLRVLPYNSGNTIYF
TRBV10-3,TRBD1,TRBJ2-3,many,TGTGCCATCAGGATCCAACCGGGACAGGGTGGAACAGATACGCAGTATTTT,CAIRIQPGQGGTDTQYF
TRBV20-1,TRBD1,TRBJ1-1,many,TGCAGTGCTAGGTACAGGGGCTCTGAAGCTTTCTTT,CSARYRGSEAFF
TRBV20-1,NA,TRBJ2-3,many,TGCAGTGCTACCCGGGACCTGAGGGCAGATACGCAGTATTTT,CSATRDLRADTQYF
TRBV25-1,NA,TRBJ1-5,many,TGTGCCAGCAGTGATATCAAGGGGAGCAATCAGCCCCAGCATTTT,CASSDIKGSNQPQHF
TRBV29-1,NA,TRBJ2-7,many,TGCAGCGTTGAGTCCGGGGATGGGGCGTACTTC,CSVESGDGAYF
TRBV28,NA,TRBJ2-7,NA,TGTGCCAGCAGTTTATCGGTTGACTACGAGCAGTACTTC,CASSLSVDYEQYF
TRBV4-3,TRBD1,TRBJ1-2,many,TGCGCCAGCAGCCAAAAAACAGGGGCCTCTTTCGTCTATGGCTACACCTTC,CASSQKTGASFVYGYTF
TRBV28,NA,TRBJ1-2,NA,TGTTCCGCCCGGCGGGACTATGGCTACACCTTC,CSARRDYGYTF
TRBV20-1,NA,TRBJ2-7,few,TGCAGTGCACTCGGACAAACCTACGAGCAGTACTTC,CSALGQTYEQYF
TRBV5-6,NA,TRBJ2-7,many,TGTGCCAGCAGCACGGACATGATCAGGTACGAGCAGTACTTC,CASSTDMIRYEQYF
TRBV6-2/TRBV6-3,NA,TRBJ2-1,many,TGTGCCAGCAGTTACTCTGACTTTACCCCGAAGTTCTTC,CASSYSDFTPKFF
TRBV5-1,NA,TRBJ2-2,many,TGCGCCAGCAGCTTGCGAAGGTCGAACACCGGGGAGCTGTTTTTT,CASSLRRSNTGELFF
TRBV5-1,NA,TRBJ2-3,many,TGCGCCAGAAGCTTGACGGGGAGTGCAGATACGCAGTATTTT,CARSLTGSADTQYF
TRBV20-1,TRBD2,TRBJ2-7,many,TGCAGTGCGGTCCCAGCGGGACGCGGCGCCTACGAGCAGTACTTC,CSAVPAGRGAYEQYF
TRBV7-2,NA,TRBJ2-5,many,TGTGCCAGCAGCAAGGGGAGAGCGGGTGAAGAGACCCAGTACTTC,CASSKGRAGEETQYF
TRBV20-1,TRBD1,TRBJ2-4,many,TGCAGTGCGGCCGGGACAGGGGATAGAAACATTCAGTACTTC,CSAAGTGDRNIQYF
TRBV6-2/TRBV6-3,TRBD2,TRBJ2-7,many,TGTGCCAGCAGTATAGCCCCGGGACTAGTCCACGAGCAGTACTTC,CASSIAPGLVHEQYF
TRBV7-2,TRBD2,TRBJ2-7,many,TGTGCCAGCAGCTTCCTAGCGGGGTACGAGCAGTACTTC,CASSFLAGYEQYF
TRBV7-8,NA,TRBJ2-7,many,TGTGCCAGCAGCGCTCAAAGTCTCCACGAGCAGTACTTC,CASSAQSLHEQYF
TRBV5-1,TRBD1,TRBJ2-7,many,TGCGCCAGCAGCTTGGCACAGGGGGTTCCCTACGAGCAGTACTTC,CASSLAQGVPYEQYF
TRBV27,NA,TRBJ2-1,many,TGTGCCAGCCGGGCGTCCAGCTCCTACAATGAGCAGTTCTTC,CASRASSSYNEQFF
TRBV12-3/TRBV12-4,TRBD2,TRBJ2-7,many,TGTGCCAGCAGTTTGCGACTAGCGGGAGACCCGAGCTCCTACGAGCAGTACTTC,CASSLRLAGDPSSYEQYF
TRBV5-1,NA,TRBJ2-5,NA,TGCGCCAGCAGCAGCACCCAAGAGACCCAGTACTTC,CASSSTQETQYF
TRBV7-2,TRBD2,TRBJ2-7,NA,TGTGCCAGCACCTCCGGGCTAGCGGCCTACGAGCAGTACTTC,CASTSGLAAYEQYF
TRBV12-3/TRBV12-4,NA,TRBJ2-1,many,TGTGCCAGCACTGAAATGGGGTCTTACAATGAGCAGTTCTTC,CASTEMGSYNEQFF
TRBV20-1,TRBD2,TRBJ2-3,few,TGCAGTGCTAGGCGCGGGGGACCCGGAAATACGCAGTATTTT,CSARRGGPGNTQYF
TRBV2,NA,TRBJ1-2,many,TGTGCCAGCAGTCCGGGGTATGGCTACACCTTC,CASSPGYGYTF